This T cell receptor (beta chain) stems from a study of shared clonotypes between healthy human individuals. This clone has just one count. Its antigen is undetermined. A CD45RA+ naive subset and a CD45RA-negative memory subset were split from CD4+ cells. Study-wide findings and caveats: In a handful of donors, around 4.8% of naive CD4 clonotypes appeared in common.

The authors' processing: Because ImmunoSEQ provided only junction sequences with no quality scores, the filtering differed. The repertoire was sequenced with immunoSEQ multiplex PCR; TCRdb's copy has only in-frame clones and lacks some. V and J calls and clone size come straight from that table; D and trimming were deduced from the DNA. Of 950,000 to 1,100,000 clones in the sample, approximately 78% were seen once. Per the germline V gene, CDR1 is SGHKS and CDR2 is YYEKEE (reference sequence). Trimming removed 3 bases from V and 2 bases from J; junction bases left unmatched: 8. This CDR3 has 16 amino acids.

The sequence was obtained from a man between 18 and 29 years old in good health. Some clones in this sample may be carry-over from other donors' samples. The J gene is TRBJ2-7, the V gene TRBV5-5; 10 nucleotides line up with TRBD2. The sequencing sample was made of memory CD4+ T cells from PBMCs. Subset in this sample: CD45RA-negative fraction. The CDR3 DNA reads as TGTGCCAGCAGCTCGCTTACTAGCGGGGCCACCTACGAGCAGTACTTC. Translating gives CASSSLTSGATYEQYF.